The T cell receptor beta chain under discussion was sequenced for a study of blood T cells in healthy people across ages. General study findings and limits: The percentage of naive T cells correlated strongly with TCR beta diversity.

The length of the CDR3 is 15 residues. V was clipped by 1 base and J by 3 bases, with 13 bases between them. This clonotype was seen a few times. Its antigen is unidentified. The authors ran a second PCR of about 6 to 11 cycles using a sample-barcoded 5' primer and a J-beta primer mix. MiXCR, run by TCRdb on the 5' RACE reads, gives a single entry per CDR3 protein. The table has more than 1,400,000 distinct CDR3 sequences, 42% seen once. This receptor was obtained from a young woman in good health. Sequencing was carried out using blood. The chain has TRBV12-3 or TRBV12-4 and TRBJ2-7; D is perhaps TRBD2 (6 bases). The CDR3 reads CASSLGDLRGYEQYF. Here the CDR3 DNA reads TGTGCCAGCAGTTTAGGGGACTTAAGGGGCTACGAGCAGTACTTC.